Below, one TCR beta chain is given with its context. This sample stems from a study of blood T cell repertoires in COVID-19. Overall study context: Researchers got acute and convalescent COVID-19 samples from the United States, Italy and Spain. The analysed material was cDNA or gDNA that came from T cells, B-cell-depleted T cells, or PBMCs.

Trimming shortened V by 0 bases and J by 5 bases, and 10 bases separated the two germline ends. This CDR3 is built from 14 residues. Germline V gene lookup returns CDR1 SGHAT and CDR2 FQNNGV. How the authors handled the data: The assay estimated nucleated cells by amplifying reference gene primers. Some clones are missing from TCRdb's copy, which holds only in-frame ones; the method was immunoSEQ multiplex PCR. That table is the source of V, J and clone size, and D and trimming were worked out from the DNA. The sample shows 150,000 to 200,000 clones, roughly four fifths of them seen only once. This clonotype originated in a human donor with acute or convalescent COVID-19. The donor label of this sample is uncertain. The chain recombines TRBV11-2 with TRBJ1-1, with D possibly being TRBD1 (5 bases). The sequenced sample consisted of peripheral blood. CDR3 amino acids: CASSLETGGTEAFF. DNA for the CDR3: TGTGCCAGCAGCTTAGAGACGGGGGGAACTGAAGCTTTCTTT.